These 26 T cell receptor beta chains were sequenced from one sample in a study of cytomegalovirus exposure and HLA in healthy donors. PCR primers comprised 60 Vbeta and 13 Jbeta primers. The repertoire was sequenced with immunoSEQ multiplex PCR; TCRdb's copy has only in-frame clones and lacks some. The sample lists about 130,000 clones, over 70% occurring once. Sequencing was carried out using PBMCs. These receptors all stem from a man aged 30 to 45 in good health and CMV-seronegative.

This clone was observed a handful of times. The V call is TRBV7-2, the J call TRBJ2-3, with D uncertain. V lost 0 bases and J lost 1, with 11 bases in between. Germline CDR1 is SGHTA and CDR2 is FQGNSA. The CDR3 is 16 amino acids. The CDR3 DNA reads TGTGCCAGCAGCTTAGCTCGTAACTCGGGCACAGATACGCAGTATTTT. As protein: CASSLARNSGTDTQYF.

V and J are TRBV28 and TRBJ2-7; 8 positions match TRBD1. There are 16 residues in the CDR3. Germline V CDR1 and CDR2: MDHEN, SYDVKM. The J segment lost 0 bases and the V segment lost 6 bases, leaving 10 bases of the junction unmatched. The CDR3 loop reads CASSEGTGPHSYEQYF. In nucleotides, the CDR3 is TGTGCCAGCAGCGAGGGGACAGGTCCCCACTCCTACGAGCAGTACTTC.

The V gene is TRBV13, the J gene TRBJ2-4; D is possibly TRBD1 (6 bases). CDR1 is PRHDT and CDR2 is FYEKMQ in the germline V gene (reference sequence). The V gene lost 4 bases and the J gene lost 7 bases, with 20 bases spanning the gap. This CDR3 has 16 amino acids. The chain's CDR3 is CASSSRTVPVGNIQYF. In DNA form, the CDR3 reads TGTGCCAGCAGCTCCCGGACAGTTCCAGTCGGGAACATTCAGTACTTC. Looking up the rest from reference TRBV13 and TRBJ2-4 gives the full variable domain: AAGVIQSPRHLIKEKRETATLKCYPIPRHDTVYWYQQGPGQDPQFLISFYEKMQSDKGSIPDRFSAQQFSDYHSELNMSSLELGDSALYFCASSSRTVPVGNIQYFGAGTRLSVL.

V is TRBV4-3 and J is TRBJ1-4, with D maybe TRBD1 (6 bases). Trimming pared 0 bases from V and 3 bases from J, leaving 11 bases between. The CDR3 has 16 residues. CDR1 is LGHNA, CDR2 YSLEER, per germline. CDR3 bases: TGCGCCAGCAGCCAAGAGGGGGGGGCACCTAATGAAAAACTGTTTTTT. This sequence encodes CASSQEGGAPNEKLFF.

J is TRBJ1-1 and V is TRBV28; a possible D gene is TRBD1 (6 bases). Germline-derived CDR1 and CDR2 are MDHEN and SYDVKM. V was shortened by 10 bases and J by 10 bases, with 25 bases between the two germline ends. The CDR3 covers 14 residues. The CDR3 sequence is CATTRDTTLLRAFF. The CDR3, as DNA: TGTGCCACCACCCGGGACACCACGTTACTTAGAGCTTTCTTT.

The rearrangement uses TRBV5-4 and TRBJ2-5; TRBD1 agrees at 7 bases. Germline lookup yields CDR1 SGHNT and CDR2 YYREEE (reference sequence). The CDR3 totals 14 residues. The V gene end was trimmed by 0 bases and the J gene end by 6 bases; junction bases not matched to a gene: 5. The CDR3 spells CASSLDRGTKTQYF. The CDR3 coding sequence is TGTGCCAGCAGCTTGGACAGGGGCACGAAGACCCAGTACTTC.

A single count supports this clone. The chain carries TRBV7-2 and TRBJ2-5; 7 bases map to TRBD1. With V trimmed by 4 bases and J by 7 bases, 9 bases remained unmatched. This CDR3 has 14 residues. The germline V gene has CDR1 SGHTA and CDR2 FQGNSA. The CDR3 spells CASSSGTAYGTQYF. CDR3 DNA: TGTGCCAGCAGCTCAGGGACAGCCTATGGGACCCAGTACTTC. The full variable domain, in which reference TRBV7-2 and TRBJ2-5 provide the parts outside the CDR3, is GAGVSQSPSNKVTEKGKDVELRCDPISGHTALYWYRQSLGQGLEFLIYFQGNSAPDKSGLPSDRFSAERTGGSVSTLTIQRTQQEDSAVYLCASSSGTAYGTQYFGPGTRLLVL.

The chain employs TRBV5-4 and TRBJ1-2; D might be TRBD1 (6 bases). Germline V gene data show CDR1 as SGHNT and CDR2 as YYREEE (reference sequence). With 2 bases removed from V and 1 base from J, the gap between germline ends came to 9 bases. This CDR3 has 14 residues. CDR3 DNA: TGTGCCAGCAGCTTCAGGGGCGGTAACTATGGCTACACCTTC. Its protein is CASSFRGGNYGYTF.

The genes are TRBV4-3 and TRBJ2-7, with 11 nucleotides matching TRBD1. The germline gives CDR1 LGHNA, CDR2 YSLEER. The ends lost 0 bases at V and 3 bases at J; junction bases unmatched: 4. CDR3 length: 16 residues. The CDR3 loop reads CASSQDVGQGGYEQYF. In DNA, the CDR3 is TGCGCCAGCAGCCAAGATGTGGGACAGGGGGGCTACGAGCAGTACTTC.

This chain uses TRBV14 with TRBJ2-5; the D gene is possibly TRBD2 (7 bases). V was cut by 8 bases and J by 5 bases, with 18 bases left in between. The CDR3 covers 14 residues. Germline CDR1 reads SGHDN; CDR2 reads FVKESK. CDR3 sequence: CASVLGGRSETQYF. Written as DNA, the CDR3 is TGTGCCAGCGTCCTGGGGGGGCGCAGTGAGACCCAGTACTTC.

The chain joins TRBV15 to TRBJ1-3; D remains ambiguous. The CDR3 has 17 residues. In germline, CDR1 is LNHNV, CDR2 YYDKDF (reference sequence). Trimming took off 2 bases at V and 2 bases at J, with 16 bases between the two ends. The CDR3 sequence is CATSRSTRSYAGNTIYF. The CDR3, as DNA: TGTGCCACCAGCAGATCAACACGGAGTTACGCTGGAAACACCATATATTTT. The whole variable domain, filled in from reference TRBV15 and TRBJ1-3, reads DAMVIQNPRYQVTQFGKPVTLSCSQTLNHNVMYWYQQKSSQAPKLLFHYYDKDFNNEADTPDNFQSRRPNTSFCFLDIRSPGLGDTAMYLCATSRSTRSYAGNTIYFGEGSWLTVV.

The chain employs TRBV28 and TRBJ1-2, with D perhaps TRBD1 (5 bases). CDR1 and CDR2 from the germline V gene are MDHEN and SYDVKM. Trimming shortened V by 6 bases and J by 8 bases, and 22 bases separated the two germline ends. This CDR3 contains 15 residues. The CDR3 loop reads CASSPGGSHLYGYTF. DNA of the CDR3: TGTGCCAGCAGCCCCGGGGGTTCCCATTTGTACGGCTACACCTTC.

A few counts support this clone. At one of its ends the junction is not consistent with the germline gene, which may arise from a read error. This chain uses TRBV4-1 with TRBJ1-5; 7 bases map to TRBD1. The CDR3 length is 15 residues. CDR1 and CDR2 (germline): MGHRA, YSYEKL. CDR3 coding DNA: TGCGCCAGCAGCCAAGATCGACAGGGCAAACAGCCCCAGCATTTT. It specifies CASSQDRQGKQPQHF.

This clone was seen a single time. The rearrangement uses TRBV18 and TRBJ2-5, with 11 bases fitting TRBD1. CDR1 and CDR2 from the germline V gene are KGHSH and LQKENI. This CDR3 region has 16 residues. V trimming: 1 base; J trimming: 2 bases; junction bases outside the gene matches: 3. The CDR3 sequence is CASSPLGTGGQETQYF. CDR3 sequence (DNA): TGTGCCAGCTCACCACTTGGGACAGGGGGTCAAGAGACCCAGTACTTC. Variable domain in full (rest from reference TRBV18 and TRBJ2-5): NAGVMQNPRHLVRRRGQEARLRCSPMKGHSHVYWYRQLPEEGLKFMVYLQKENIIDESGMPKERFSAEFPKEGPSILRIQQVVRGDSAAYFCASSPLGTGGQETQYFGPGTRLLVL.

V and J are TRBV28 and TRBJ1-1, with a tentative D call TRBD1 (5 bases). The V end lost 7 bases, the J end lost 4 bases, and 13 bases lay between the germline ends. This CDR3 region has 13 residues. Germline V lookup: CDR1 MDHEN, CDR2 SYDVKM. The CDR3 is CASISGGRTEAFF. The CDR3 DNA sequence: TGTGCCAGCATCTCGGGGGGTCGCACTGAAGCTTTCTTT.

This chain uses TRBV28 with TRBJ2-1; D call uncertain. Germline V gene sequence: CDR1 MDHEN, CDR2 SYDVKM. The CDR3 spans 15 residues. The V and J ends lost 4 bases and 6 bases respectively, with 16 bases between them. In nucleotides, the CDR3 is TGTGCCAGCAGTTCCCTTTCCGTCGTTTTCAATGAGCAGTTCTTC. Translation: CASSSLSVVFNEQFF. The complete variable domain, with remaining parts taken from reference TRBV28 and TRBJ2-1, reads DVKVTQSSRYLVKRTGEKVFLECVQDMDHENMFWYRQDPGLGLRLIYFSYDVKMKEKGDIPEGYSVSREKKERFSLILESASTNQTSMYLCASSSLSVVFNEQFFGPGTRLTVL.

The chain has TRBV21-1 and TRBJ1-2. TRBV21-1 is listed as a pseudogene. CDR3 length: 15 residues. The CDR3 loop reads CASSKTQLGRESYTF. For the CDR3, the DNA is TGTGCCAGCAGCAAAACGCAACTAGGACGGGAGAGCTACACCTTC.

The V call is TRBV30, the J call TRBJ2-1; the match to TRBD2 covers 14 bases. The V and J ends lost 2 bases and 4 bases, in that order; junction bases with no gene match: 7. This CDR3 has 17 amino acids. From germline, CDR1 is GTSNPN and CDR2 SVGIG (reference sequence). CDR3 region: CAWSRSGTSGSYNEQFF. As DNA, the CDR3 is TGTGCCTGGAGTCGATCCGGGACTAGCGGGAGTTACAATGAGCAGTTCTTC.

The V gene is TRBV9, the J gene TRBJ2-7, with D uncertain. Germline lookup yields CDR1 SGDLS and CDR2 YYNGEE. V dropped 4 bases and J dropped 0 bases, with 11 bases sitting between them. The CDR3 length is 14 residues. The CDR3 nucleotides read TGTGCCAGCAGCCGTAGTATCTCCTCCTACGAGCAGTACTTC. Translating gives CASSRSISSYEQYF.

The V and J genes are TRBV15 and TRBJ1-2, with 7 bases fitting TRBD1. The CDR3 loop spans 15 amino acids. CDR1 is LNHNV and CDR2 is YYDKDF in the germline V gene (reference sequence). With 5 bases clipped from V and 2 bases from J, the junction kept 8 bases outside the gene matches. CDR3 region: CATSSSSGGNYGYTF. In DNA form, the CDR3 reads TGTGCCACCAGCTCCTCCTCAGGGGGAAACTATGGCTACACCTTC.

The V gene is TRBV7-6, the J gene TRBJ2-3; 7 nucleotides agree with TRBD2. The V gene's germline CDR1 is SGHVS and CDR2 FNYEAQ. With V trimmed by 5 bases and J by 1 base, 6 bases remained unmatched. CDR3 length: 15 amino acids. The CDR3 coding sequence is TGTGCCAGCAGCCCTCCAGGACTAGGCACAGATACGCAGTATTTT. Its translation is CASSPPGLGTDTQYF.

This clone showed up just a few times. This chain links TRBV2 with TRBJ2-6, with 9 nucleotides matching TRBD1. This CDR3 comprises 17 residues. The J segment lost 3 bases and the V segment lost 7 bases, leaving 10 bases of the junction unmatched. Per the germline V gene, CDR1 is SNHLY and CDR2 is FYNNEI. CDR3 loop: CASNPGQGRFGANVLTF. CDR3 DNA: TGTGCCAGCAATCCGGGACAGGGAAGATTTGGGGCCAACGTCCTGACTTTC. Using reference TRBV2 and TRBJ2-6 for the parts outside the CDR3, the full variable domain is EPEVTQTPSHQVTQMGQEVILRCVPISNHLYFYWYRQILGQKVEFLVSFYNNEISEKSEIFDDQFSVERPDGSNFTLKIRSTKLEDSAMYFCASNPGQGRFGANVLTFGAGSRLTVL.

This chain uses TRBV10-3 with TRBJ2-1; 11 bases align to TRBD2. This CDR3 has 17 residues. Germline values: CDR1 ENHRY, CDR2 SYGVKD. V shed 0 bases and J 2 bases; nucleotides not matched to a gene: 3. The CDR3: CAISESGTSGTYNEQFF. As DNA, the CDR3 is TGTGCCATCAGTGAGTCGGGGACTAGCGGCACCTACAATGAGCAGTTCTTC.

The chain combines TRBV7-2 with TRBJ2-5; TRBD1 matches 10 bases. Germline values: CDR1 SGHTA, CDR2 FQGNSA. V shed 3 bases, J shed 4 bases, and the junction held 2 bases outside the gene matches. The CDR3 runs 14 residues. DNA for the CDR3: TGTGCCAGCAGCTTGACAGGGGGCCTAGAGACCCAGTACTTC. This codes for CASSLTGGLETQYF.

The V call is TRBV7-8, the J call TRBJ1-5; D perhaps matches TRBD1 (6 bases). The CDR3 is made up of 14 amino acids. V was clipped by 3 bases and J by 2 bases, with 8 bases between them. Germline V gene data show CDR1 as SGHVS and CDR2 as FQNEAQ. The CDR3 sequence: CASSFSGGNQPQHF. CDR3 DNA: TGTGCCAGCAGCTTTTCAGGGGGCAATCAGCCCCAGCATTTT.

This clone was seen only once. The rearrangement links TRBV28 to TRBJ1-5, with D possibly matching TRBD1 (6 bases). The V end lost 1 base, the J end lost 7 bases, and 11 bases lay between the germline ends. The CDR3 contains 14 residues. The V gene's germline CDR1 is MDHEN and CDR2 SYDVKM. This CDR3 reads CASSLSGDGQPQHF. Written as DNA, the CDR3 is TGTGCCAGCAGTTTATCAGGGGATGGACAGCCCCAGCATTTT.